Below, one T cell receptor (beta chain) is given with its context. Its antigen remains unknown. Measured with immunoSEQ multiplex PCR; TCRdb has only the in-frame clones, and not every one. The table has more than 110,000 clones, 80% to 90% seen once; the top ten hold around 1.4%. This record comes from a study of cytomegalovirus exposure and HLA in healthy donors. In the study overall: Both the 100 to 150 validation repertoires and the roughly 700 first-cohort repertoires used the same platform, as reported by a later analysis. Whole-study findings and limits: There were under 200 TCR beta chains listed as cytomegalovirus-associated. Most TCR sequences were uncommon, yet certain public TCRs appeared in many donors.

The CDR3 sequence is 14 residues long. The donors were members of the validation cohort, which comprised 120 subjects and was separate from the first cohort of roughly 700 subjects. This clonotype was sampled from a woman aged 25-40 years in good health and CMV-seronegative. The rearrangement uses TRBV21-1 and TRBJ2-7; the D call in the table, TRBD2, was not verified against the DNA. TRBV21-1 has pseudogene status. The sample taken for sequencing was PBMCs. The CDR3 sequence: CAKSGGRNSYEQYF. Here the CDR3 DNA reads TGTGCCAAAAGCGGGGGCAGAAACTCCTACGAGCAGTACTTC.